This entry lists 29 T cell receptor beta chains sequenced from one sample in a study of CD8+ T cells in alopecia areata. As to treatment: oral pan-JAK inhibitor, 5-10 mg twice daily. cDNA serving as the sequencing template came from extracted, reverse transcribed RNA. The method was immunoSEQ multiplex PCR; TCRdb's version includes in-frame clones alone and lacks a portion of them. The repertoire holds 95,000 to 110,000 clones, with 84% as singletons. The sequencing used CD8+ T cells sorted from blood, collected at week 24, from a patient treated with tofacitinib. Receptor source: a human donor with alopecia areata.

As concerns this clone: One junction end does not reproduce the germline sequence, and a read error may be involved. The J gene is TRBJ2-5, the V gene TRBV29-1; D gene uncertain. The tail of the sequence fits TRBJ2-7 better, so the J call may be wrong. Germline CDR1 is SQVTM and CDR2 is ANQGSEA. The CDR3 runs to 13 residues. The CDR3 region has the DNA TGCAGCGCTGAAGAAGCCCTGACCTACGAGCAGTACTTC. Protein product: CSAEEALTYEQYF.

In this sample, this clone turned up once. This rearrangement joins TRBV6-5 to TRBJ1-1; no firm D call. The V gene lost 6 bases and the J gene lost 1 base, with 9 bases spanning the gap. The CDR3 is 13 residues long. Germline loops: CDR1 MNHEY, CDR2 SVGAGI. The CDR3 DNA sequence: TGTGCCAGCAGCCGACCAGGGAACACTGAAGCTTTCTTT. This gives the protein CASSRPGNTEAFF.

V gene TRBV11-2 combines with J gene TRBJ2-2; 9 nucleotides align to TRBD1. Germline V CDR1 and CDR2: SGHAT, FQNNGV. This CDR3 is 14 amino acids long. The J segment lost 3 bases and the V segment lost 8 bases, leaving 4 bases of the junction unmatched. The CDR3 DNA reads as TGTGCCAGCTCCCGGACAGGGGACACCGGGGAGCTGTTTTTT. Translating gives CASSRTGDTGELFF.

This chain connects TRBV19 to TRBJ2-7; D is unclear. Trimming left V 8 bases short and J 2 bases short, with 13 bases between. This CDR3 region has 13 residues. Germline assignment: CDR1 LNHDA and CDR2 SQIVND (reference sequence). As DNA, the CDR3 is TGTGCCAGTTCCTCGGACGACACCTACGAGCAGTACTTC. The encoded protein is CASSSDDTYEQYF.

CDR3 in amino acids: CASSFSLSSGEQFF. For the CDR3, the DNA is TGTGCCAGCAGCTTTTCGTTGAGTTCTGGGGAGCAGTTCTTC. This chain uses TRBV7-9 with TRBJ2-1; no firm D call. V was cut by 3 bases and J by 10 bases, with 16 bases left in between. The CDR3 sequence is 14 residues long. From germline, CDR1 is SEHNR and CDR2 FQNEAQ (reference sequence).

The chain carries TRBV7-9 and TRBJ1-5; TRBD1 might be the D (5 bases). This CDR3 spans 14 amino acids. The V gene's germline CDR1 is SEHNR and CDR2 FQNEAQ (reference sequence). The V end lost 1 base, the J end lost 3 bases, and 7 bases lay between the germline ends. The CDR3 nucleotides read TGTGCCAGCAGCTTAGGACAGCCCAATCAGCCCCAGCATTTT. Its protein is CASSLGQPNQPQHF.

V is TRBV7-9 and J is TRBJ1-5, with D perhaps TRBD1 (6 bases). Germline V gene lookup returns CDR1 SEHNR and CDR2 FQNEAQ (reference sequence). V lost 5 bases and J lost 0, with 11 bases in between. The CDR3 spans 15 residues. In DNA form, the CDR3 reads TGTGCCAGCAGCGCAGGACAGTTTAGCAATCAGCCCCAGCATTTT. Protein: CASSAGQFSNQPQHF.

The CDR3 spells CASSLQGPNQPQHF. The CDR3 DNA is TGTGCCAGCAGCTTGCAGGGACCGAATCAGCCCCAGCATTTT. The chain employs TRBV5-6 and TRBJ1-5; the D gene is possibly TRBD1 (5 bases). The CDR3 extends over 14 amino acids. Germline V lookup: CDR1 SGHDT, CDR2 YYEEEE. V lost 1 base and J 4 bases, leaving 9 bases between the germline ends.

V is TRBV28 and J is TRBJ1-1, with unresolved D. V gave up 3 bases and J gave up 5 bases, with 7 bases separating them. Germline V lookup: CDR1 MDHEN, CDR2 SYDVKM. The CDR3 contains 12 residues. CDR3 coding DNA: TGTGCCAGCAGTTTCGTGGTTACTGAAGCTTTCTTT. It yields the protein CASSFVVTEAFF.

This sequence joins TRBV7-2 and TRBJ2-7, with no clear D. The CDR3 totals 14 residues. The ends were cut back, 2 bases at V and 1 base at J, with 9 bases in the middle. Germline CDR1 is SGHTA and CDR2 is FQGNSA. For the CDR3, the DNA is TGTGCCAGCAGCTTAACCGAGTTATCCTACGAGCAGTACTTC. Translated, it gives CASSLTELSYEQYF. Complete variable domain (other parts from reference TRBV7-2 and TRBJ2-7): GAGVSQSPSNKVTEKGKDVELRCDPISGHTALYWYRQSLGQGLEFLIYFQGNSAPDKSGLPSDRFSAERTGGSVSTLTIQRTQQEDSAVYLCASSLTELSYEQYFGPGTRLTVT.

This clone was detected a few times. The chain couples TRBV30 to TRBJ1-2; 8 bases map to TRBD1. Trimming took 1 base from V and 6 from J; bases not matched to a gene: 10. The CDR3 loop spans 15 amino acids. The germline V gene has CDR1 GTSNPN and CDR2 SVGIG (reference sequence). CDR3 sequence: CAWSGENHRGDGYTF. CDR3 DNA: TGTGCCTGGAGTGGGGAAAACCACAGGGGGGATGGCTACACCTTC.

This sequence joins TRBV19 and TRBJ2-1; TRBD2 agrees at 10 bases. Trimming took 2 bases from V and 0 from J; bases not matched to a gene: 4. The CDR3 length is 17 residues. Germline loops: CDR1 LNHDA, CDR2 SQIVND (reference sequence). CDR3 amino acids: CASSITSGESSYNEQFF. Written as DNA, the CDR3 is TGTGCCAGTAGTATAACTAGCGGGGAAAGCTCCTACAATGAGCAGTTCTTC.

The V and J genes are TRBV7-3 and TRBJ1-1; TRBD1 matches 8 bases. The CDR3 spans 14 residues. Germline-derived CDR1 and CDR2 are SGHTA and FQGTGA. Germline trimming cut 5 bases from V and 4 bases from J; bases unmatched to any gene: 6. The CDR3 DNA follows: TGTGCCAGCAGCATCGACAGGGGTTCCACTGAAGCTTTCTTT. Its translation: CASSIDRGSTEAFF.

The V call is TRBV27, the J call TRBJ2-7; the D is unclear. The CDR3 contains 13 residues. The V gene's germline CDR1 is MNHEY and CDR2 SMNVEV (reference sequence). The ends were cut back, 0 bases at V and 4 bases at J, with 7 bases in the middle. The CDR3 region is CASSLSAPYEQYF. Here the CDR3 DNA reads TGTGCCAGCAGTTTATCGGCCCCTTACGAGCAGTACTTC.

V usage is TRBV7-9 and J usage is TRBJ1-1; TRBD1 matches 8 bases. V shed 4 bases, J shed 0 bases, and the junction held 10 bases outside the gene matches. The CDR3 consists of 17 residues. Germline V gene data show CDR1 as SEHNR and CDR2 as FQNEAQ (reference sequence). CDR3 sequence (DNA): TGTGCCAGCAGCTCCCACCCCGGACAGGGACTGAACACTGAAGCTTTCTTT. Amino acids: CASSSHPGQGLNTEAFF.

V is TRBV20-1 and J is TRBJ2-1; unclear D gene. V lost 5 bases and J lost 12, with 14 bases in between. The CDR3 loop spans 11 amino acids. The V gene's germline CDR1 is DFQATT and CDR2 SNEGSKA (reference sequence). The CDR3 DNA follows: TGCAGTGCTCCACAAAGGGCAGGGCAGTTCTTC. The encoded protein is CSAPQRAGQFF.

The chain links TRBV30 to TRBJ2-2; D gene unclear. V was clipped by 3 bases and J by 6 bases, with 5 bases between them. The germline CDR1 and CDR2 sequences are GTSNPN and SVGIG (reference sequence). This CDR3 comprises 11 residues. CDR3 sequence reads: CAWRDSGELFF. CDR3 DNA sequence: TGTGCCTGGAGGGATTCCGGGGAGCTGTTTTTT.

The genes are TRBV28 and TRBJ2-1; TRBD1 aligns across 7 bases. Unmatched junction bases numbered 15, after V lost 4 bases and J lost 6 bases. Germline CDR1 MDHEN, CDR2 SYDVKM. The CDR3 runs 17 residues. The CDR3 region has the DNA TGTGCCAGCAGTTGGGACAGCCAACACGGTTTGCGCAATGAGCAGTTCTTC. It yields the protein CASSWDSQHGLRNEQFF.

The chain couples TRBV6-1 to TRBJ2-7; TRBD1 or TRBD2 may be the D gene (6 bases each). With 7 bases removed from V and 4 bases from J, the gap between germline ends came to 17 bases. The CDR3 runs 14 residues. Germline values: CDR1 MNHNS, CDR2 SASEGT. The CDR3 loop is CASNGMGGTYEQYF. CDR3 DNA sequence: TGTGCCAGCAACGGGATGGGGGGCACGTACGAGCAGTACTTC.

This clone appeared once. CDR3 sequence: CSVLLSDEKLFF. CDR3 sequence (DNA): TGCAGCGTCTTGCTTAGCGATGAAAAACTGTTTTTT. The V call is TRBV29-1, the J call TRBJ1-4; no clear D. This CDR3 region has 12 residues. The V gene lost 6 bases and the J gene lost 6 bases, with 11 bases spanning the gap. Germline V lookup: CDR1 SQVTM, CDR2 ANQGSEA.

CDR3 nucleotide sequence: TGTGCCAGCAGCTACTGGGAAGCGAGCTCCTATAATTCACCCCTCCACTTT. It encodes CASSYWEASSYNSPLHF. The chain recombines TRBV7-2 with TRBJ1-6; D gene unclear. V was shortened by 4 bases and J by 0 bases, with 13 bases between the two germline ends. This CDR3 comprises 17 residues. Germline-derived CDR1 and CDR2 are SGHTA and FQGNSA. Looking up the rest from reference TRBV7-2 and TRBJ1-6 gives the full variable domain: GAGVSQSPSNKVTEKGKDVELRCDPISGHTALYWYRQSLGQGLEFLIYFQGNSAPDKSGLPSDRFSAERTGGSVSTLTIQRTQQEDSAVYLCASSYWEASSYNSPLHFGNGTRLTVT.

The genes are TRBV5-1 and TRBJ2-3, with D possibly matching TRBD1 (6 bases). The CDR3 sequence is 14 residues long. Trimming pared 1 base from V and 3 bases from J, leaving 9 bases between. Germline V gene data show CDR1 as SGHRS and CDR2 as YFSETQ. The CDR3 here is CASSLTGSTDTQYF. The CDR3 DNA is TGCGCCAGCAGCTTGACAGGGTCGACAGATACGCAGTATTTT.

This clone was seen a few times. The CDR3 sequence is CASSASGGFVLEQFF. CDR3 sequence (DNA): TGTGCCAGCAGTGCTAGCGGGGGTTTTGTTCTCGAGCAGTTCTTC. This chain links TRBV6-1 with TRBJ2-1; TRBD2 aligns across 10 bases. After removal of 4 bases from V and 10 bases from J, the junction contained 10 bases not matched to a gene. The length of the CDR3 is 15 residues. Germline V lookup: CDR1 MNHNS, CDR2 SASEGT.

The CDR3 sequence is CASSQVPGPTNEKLFF. CDR3 DNA: TGCGCCAGCAGCCAAGTCCCCGGCCCAACTAATGAAAAACTGTTTTTT. This sequence joins TRBV4-1 and TRBJ1-4; D is unresolved. The germline gives CDR1 MGHRA, CDR2 YSYEKL. V shed 1 base and J shed 0 bases, with 9 bases lying between them. This CDR3 region has 16 residues.

This chain links TRBV5-4 with TRBJ1-4; 8 bases fit TRBD1. Trimming removed 0 bases from V and 14 bases from J; junction bases left unmatched: 6. CDR3 length equals 13 residues. Germline CDR1 is SGHNT and CDR2 is YYREEE (reference sequence). The CDR3 protein is CASSLAGDRSLFF. Written as DNA, the CDR3 is TGTGCCAGCAGCTTGGCGGGGGACAGGTCCCTGTTTTTT.

This clone turned up a few times. J is TRBJ2-7 and V is TRBV10-3; 9 bases are shared with TRBD1. With V trimmed by 0 bases and J by 2 bases, 2 bases remained unmatched. In germline, CDR1 is ENHRY, CDR2 SYGVKD. The CDR3 has 15 residues. The CDR3 loop is CAISESGQGTYEQYF. In DNA, the CDR3 is TGTGCCATCAGTGAGTCGGGACAGGGCACCTACGAGCAGTACTTC.

This chain links TRBV19 with TRBJ2-5; the D gene could be TRBD1 or TRBD2 (5 bases each). V lost 5 bases to trimming and J lost 1 base, with 11 bases between them. The germline V gene encodes CDR1 LNHDA and CDR2 SQIVND (reference sequence). There are 14 residues in the CDR3. Here the CDR3 reads CASSASGTQETQYF. The CDR3 DNA reads TGTGCCAGTAGTGCATCCGGGACCCAAGAGACCCAGTACTTC.

This clone has only one observation. The J gene is TRBJ1-2, the V gene TRBV2, with TRBD1 identical over 7 bases. This CDR3 has 17 amino acids. V dropped 5 bases and J dropped 4; count of bases not matched to a gene: 16. The germline gives CDR1 SNHLY, CDR2 FYNNEI. CDR3 region: CASSSRDSRTLFYGYTF. The CDR3 region has the DNA TGTGCCAGCAGTTCCCGGGACAGCCGAACTCTGTTCTATGGCTACACCTTC.

Written as DNA, the CDR3 is TGTGCCAGCAGCTCACACAGGGTCTCTTCCATTAAGAACACTGAAGCTTTCTTT. Translation: CASSSHRVSSIKNTEAFF. V and J are TRBV27 and TRBJ1-1, with D tentatively TRBD1 (6 bases). From germline, CDR1 is MNHEY and CDR2 SMNVEV (reference sequence). The germline V and J ends were trimmed by 6 bases and 1 base, with 24 bases remaining between them. This CDR3 has 18 amino acids.